This TCR beta chain was retrieved from a study of T cell repertoires in cytomegalovirus infection. In the study overall: In public TCR beta signatures, there were indications of both CMV infection and matching HLA type.

As for this clonotype: Antigen specificity is unknown. A much larger clone differs by one base, so this may be a read error.

MiXCR was run by TCRdb on the reads, yielding one entry per CDR3 protein. This sample has fewer than 550,000 distinct CDR3 sequences, with roughly 30% found just once. The CDR3 is 14 amino acids. CDR1 is SGHTA, CDR2 FQGNSA, per germline. Findings of the study overall: Dominating the ex vivo response were TCR beta clonotypes that were CMV-specific and HLA-C-restricted. Totalled public TCR beta family frequency picked out people who carried CMV plus the relevant HLA.

The chain carries TRBV7-2 and TRBJ2-7, with D possibly TRBD1 on 6 matching bases. The specimen sequenced was PBMCs. This sequence was found in a human donor in good health (CMV status not recorded). Some clones in this sample may be carry-over from other donors' samples. The CDR3 spells CASSRQGLVFEHYF. Here the CDR3 DNA reads TGTGCCAGCAGCCGGCAGGGGCTTGTTTTCGAGCATTACTTC.